This note documents a single T cell receptor (beta chain) sequence. Its specific antigen is unknown. No base quality information exists; no much larger clone differs at one position. The time point label, read with the paper, signifies: patch test 3, about 24 weeks after DPC sensitization. The treatment or condition label on this specimen signifies: therapeutic diphenylcyclopropenone sensitization with weekly scalp DPC. At each patch-test visit, blood was drawn before the patch test was applied. Patients were eligible if aged 18 to 70, diagnosed with alopecia and judged suitable for DPC therapy, and pregnant patients were excluded. Unfractionated whole blood was collected in Tempus Blood RNA tubes, and total RNA was extracted from that blood. This sample is drawn from a study of human T cells and chemical hapten exposure (dated by TCRdb to about 2021). About the full investigation: For sensitization, 2% DPC in acetone was applied to a roughly 2 cm by roughly 2 cm area of upper inner arm skin. Weekly therapeutic DPC doses were additionally applied to the scalp of patients throughout the roughly 23-week study period. Patch testing on the upper back used Finn chambers containing 0.01% DPC, with scoring done after 6 days according to International Contact Dermatitis Research Group standards. The patient cohort, mostly female, included alopecia areata with under or over 50% scalp involvement, alopecia totalis and alopecia universalis. Libraries were pooled for sequencing, and variation in per-sample TCR yields was attributed mainly to small differences in library volumes within the pool. In alopecia patients, the study followed how the peripheral blood TCR repertoire changed in vivo over primary and secondary sensitization to diphenylcyclopropenone (DPC), a hapten. Blood samples were taken from patients before sensitization (week 0) and then at 2, 6 and about 24 weeks after DPC sensitization. About 27 alopecia patients gave blood for TCR sequencing at one to four time points (pre-sensitization, 2, 6 and 24 weeks).

Library preparation used RACE. The instrument was a NextSeq 500. During library preparation, unique molecular identifiers were attached to individual cDNA molecules so that TCRs could be counted quantitatively and reproducibly. From each blood RNA sample, both TCR alpha and TCR beta chains were sequenced. Under the source paper's analysis protocol: Samples had a median of roughly 91,000 TCRs, with a range from roughly 20,000 to 700,000. The Decombinator software suite was used to annotate V, J and CDR3 in the TCR reads. For the PS versus PT1 abundance plots, all samples were subsampled to the same number of TCRs (28,000). Expanded TCRs were defined as absent before sensitization and observed at least eight times at the 2-week time point. Starting from the raw public reads, TCRdb applied fastp trimming at Q25, assembled clones with MiXCR and retained in-frame beta chains. Every distinct CDR3 protein forms one entry, paired with its most common genes and DNA. The V and J calls were not made by the authors but by TCRdb's processing. The sample contains around 110,000 distinct CDR3 sequences, around 11% of them found a single time. Jointly, the top ten make up approximately 2.5% of the sample.

Overall study results and their limits: Repeated subsampling changed both the strength of the expansion versus patch-test correlation and the threshold at which the correlation became significant. Compared with pre-sensitization or healthy control sets, expanded TCRs formed significantly more large CDR3 similarity clusters, which is consistent with antigen-driven responses. Patch test score was positively correlated with the number of PT1 expanded TCRs, with significance at thresholds 8, 16 and 32 but not at 4. DPC sensitization did not change the number of TCRs with a frequency above 1 in 1000, and there was no evidence of changes in global repertoire structure. Alopecia, a presumed autoimmune disease, was present in all patients, so the immune response of the patients might differ from that of healthy individuals.

The germline V gene (reference sequence) supplies CDR1 LNHNV and CDR2 YYDKDF. Reading from cysteine to phenylalanine, the CDR3 counts 15 amino acids. Here the CDR3 DNA is all that survives: 45 bases in frame from base 1. Trimming costs V 0 bases and J 4 bases, and their ends lie 12 bases apart. This sample comprised whole blood, obtained in connection with sensitization to the hapten diphenylcyclopropenone (DPC). The rearrangement joined TRBV15 to TRBJ1-2; a confident D gene designation cannot be given. This clonotype was obtained from a woman aged 50 to 60 with alopecia areata. Some clones in this sample may be carry-over from other donors' samples. The sequence in DNA is TGTGCCACCAGCAGAGATATTAAGAGGCCCTATGGCTACACCTTC. The translation is CATSRDIKRPYGYTF.